This TCR beta chain came from a study of cytomegalovirus exposure and HLA in healthy donors. CDR3 length equals 13 residues. The germline V gene encodes CDR1 KGHSH and CDR2 LQKENI. With 5 bases clipped from V and 8 bases from J, the junction kept 5 bases outside the gene matches. PCR amplification relied on 60 Vbeta primers (plus 13 Jbeta primers). TCRdb's table, derived via immunoSEQ multiplex PCR, lists solely in-frame clones and lacks some. Of about 95,000 clones listed, just under 70% are singletons. The sequence was collected from a woman aged 50 to 65 in good health and CMV-seropositive. Input material: PBMCs. The chain recombines TRBV18 with TRBJ1-4, with 7 bases fitting TRBD1. Here the CDR3 reads CASSGTDREKLFF. The CDR3 coding sequence is TGTGCCAGCTCAGGGACAGACAGAGAAAAACTGTTTTTT.